A single sample gave rise to the 9 T cell receptor beta chains below, sequenced in a study of regulatory T cells in long-lasting Graves disease. Regarding time point: newly diagnosed GD, antithyroid drugs for less than 3 months. PBMC RNA was the source of the TCR library. Construction of TCR beta libraries relied on iRepertoire HTBI primers and on Arm-PCR targeting CDR3 regions. TCRdb reprocessed the multiplex PCR reads with MiXCR, giving one entry per CDR3 protein. This sample has approximately 540,000 distinct CDR3 sequences, with around 12% found just once. The same data also contributed to another study, on T cells in Graves' hyperthyroidism and ophthalmopathy.

Sequencing used peripheral blood mononuclear cells (PBMCs), obtained at new diagnosis, from a patient treated with antithyroid drugs. The receptors were sampled from a woman aged 30 to 39 with Graves disease.

This clonotype was seen many times. The CDR3 DNA reads as TGTGCCACCAAACTACGGACTGGGACTGAAGCTTTCTTT. Protein sequence: CATKLRTGTEAFF. The V call is TRBV6-1, the J call TRBJ1-1; D call uncertain. Germline CDR1 MNHNS, CDR2 SASEGT. The CDR3 extends over 13 amino acids. Trimming took off 10 bases at V and 5 bases at J, with 17 bases between the two ends.

The chain has TRBV2 and TRBJ2-7; 8 bases line up with TRBD2. The germline V gene encodes CDR1 SNHLY and CDR2 FYNNEI. The V gene end was trimmed by 3 bases and the J gene end by 5 bases; junction bases not matched to a gene: 6. The length of the CDR3 is 14 residues. CDR3 nucleotides: TGTGCCAGCAGTGATTTAGCGGGACCCAACGAGCAGTACTTC. Translating it yields CASSDLAGPNEQYF.

There are many counts of this clonotype. The chain uses TRBV7-9 and TRBJ1-2; the D is unclear. The CDR3 has 16 residues. V was pared by 5 bases and J by 5 bases, with 21 bases between. The germline gives CDR1 SEHNR, CDR2 FQNEAQ (reference sequence). Here the CDR3 reads CASSPSGSPLGYGYTF. The CDR3 DNA is TGTGCCAGCAGCCCCTCAGGCAGCCCTCTAGGGTATGGCTACACCTTC.

The genes are TRBV7-2 and TRBJ2-1; D possibly uses TRBD1 or TRBD2 (5 bases each). The length of the CDR3 is 16 residues. Germline V gene sequence: CDR1 SGHTA, CDR2 FQGNSA. V lost 2 bases, J lost 0 bases, and 11 bases lay in between. CDR3 coding DNA: TGTGCCAGCAGCTTAAGATTTGGGGGCTCCTACAATGAGCAGTTCTTC. Protein sequence: CASSLRFGGSYNEQFF.

This clonotype has at least ten counts. The V gene is TRBV12-3 or TRBV12-4, the J gene TRBJ2-5; D is perhaps TRBD2 (6 bases). Trimming shortened V by 5 bases and J by 5 bases, and 18 bases separated the two germline ends. The CDR3 extends over 15 amino acids. The CDR3 is CASSPGTHKRETQYF. CDR3 DNA sequence: TGTGCCAGCAGTCCCGGGACTCATAAAAGGGAGACCCAGTACTTC.

Comment on this clonotype: Relative to the germline gene, one junction end is altered; a read error may explain this. V is TRBV9 and J is TRBJ1-1, with 7 bases that match TRBD1. Germline lookup yields CDR1 SGDLS and CDR2 YYNGEE. CDR3 length: 15 amino acids. The CDR3 loop reads CASSGTGAVKTEAFF. As DNA, the CDR3 is TGTGCCAGCAGCGGGACAGGCGCCGTGAAGACTGAAGCTTTCTTT.

Details on this clonotype: This may be a read error: a much more frequent sequence differs by one nucleotide. This chain joins TRBV29-1 and TRBJ2-1; 10 bases are a match to TRBD2. J lost 10 bases, V lost 1 base, and 28 bases had no gene match. The germline V gene has CDR1 SQVTM and CDR2 ANQGSEA. The CDR3 covers 21 residues. The CDR3: CSVEGGRRRTSGFIGPYEQFF. CDR3 coding DNA: TGCAGCGTTGAAGGCGGGCGGCGAAGGACTAGCGGATTCATAGGACCTTACGAGCAGTTCTTC.

This clonotype was seen ten or more times. An end of the junction differs from the germline gene, which may be a read error. The chain uses TRBV28 and TRBJ1-2; weak D call: TRBD1 (6 bases). The CDR3 is made up of 15 amino acids. Germline lookup yields CDR1 MDHEN and CDR2 SYDVKM. The CDR3 spells CASGLPPGAGSGYTF. The CDR3 region has the DNA TGTGCCAGCGGTTTGCCCCCGGGGGCGGGTTCGGGCTACACCTTC.

The table lists this clonotype with many counts. J is TRBJ1-2 and V is TRBV2, with TRBD1 matching 7 bases. The ends lost 10 bases at V and 4 bases at J; junction bases unmatched: 9. Germline CDR1 reads SNHLY; CDR2 reads FYNNEI. The CDR3 is 13 residues long. Here the CDR3 DNA reads TGTGCCATCACCAGGGGGAAAACCTATGGCTACACCTTC. Translated: CAITRGKTYGYTF.